This is a list of T cell receptor beta chains from one sample in a study of T cell responses to AZD1222 COVID-19 vaccine. Repertoires were generated with immunoSEQ multiplex PCR, while TCRdb's copy carries only in-frame clones and drops some. The table shows about 94,000 clones, with 85% occurring only once. The source was peripheral blood, collected 28 days after the second AZD1222 dose. These receptors were taken from an adult who received the AZD1222 COVID-19 vaccine. The CDR3 runs from the conserved cysteine through the conserved F or W. D genes are given only for firm matches. Clone size is shown for a subset of rows, as once, few, many or a class of expanded clone.

j_gene	v_gene	d_gene	abundance	CDR3nt	CDR3aa
TRBJ2-7	TRBV28	NA	NA	TGTGCCAGCACTAGGGAGAACTACGAGCAGTACTTC	CASTRENYEQYF
TRBJ2-7	TRBV19	NA	few	TGTGCCAGTAGTACCCGAGCCGGGGCCAACTACGAGCAGTACTTC	CASSTRAGANYEQYF
TRBJ1-2	TRBV7-8	TRBD1	NA	TGTGCCAGCAGCCAACGGGACAGGTCCTACTATGGCTACACCTTC	CASSQRDRSYYGYTF
TRBJ1-6	TRBV4-2	NA	NA	TGTGCCAGCAGCCAAGAGTCGGGGCCGGATTCACCCCTCCACTTT	CASSQESGPDSPLHF
TRBJ1-5	TRBV18	NA	NA	TGTGCCAGCTCAACCTCCGGGGAAGGGCCCCAGCATTTT	CASSTSGEGPQHF
TRBJ2-3	TRBV20-1	NA	once	TGCAGTGCCGATAGAGGTGATACGCAGTATTTT	CSADRGDTQYF
TRBJ1-2	TRBV10-1	NA	NA	TGCGCCAGCAGTGAGTCGATTGGTATAGGGTCGGATGGCTACACCTTC	CASSESIGIGSDGYTF
TRBJ1-5	TRBV7-8	NA	NA	TGTGCCAGCAGCCCGCCTGGACAGCCCCAGCATTTT	CASSPPGQPQHF
TRBJ2-3	TRBV12-5	NA	NA	TGTGCTAGTGGTTTGGGGGCTACTCCAATCACAGATACGCAGTATTTT	CASGLGATPITDTQYF
TRBJ2-7	TRBV6-5	TRBD1	NA	TGTGCCAGCAGTTCGGGACAGGGTGGGACCTACGAGCAGTACTTC	CASSSGQGGTYEQYF
TRBJ2-1	TRBV7-9	TRBD2	NA	TGTGCCAGCAGGGCGACTAGCGGGAGGGAAAGCTCCTACAATGAGCAGTTCTTC	CASRATSGRESSYNEQFF
TRBJ2-2	TRBV9	TRBD1	NA	TGTGCCAGCAGCGTAGGAGGGGGCGCATCCGGGGAGCTGTTTTTT	CASSVGGGASGELFF
TRBJ1-4	TRBV6-5	NA	NA	TGTGCCAGCAGCGCACAGGAGGCTACAACCCGACTGTTTTTT	CASSAQEATTRLFF
TRBJ2-1	TRBV12-5	NA	NA	TGTGCTAGTGGTTTGGTGCACAGCTCCTACAATGAGCAGTTCTTC	CASGLVHSSYNEQFF
TRBJ2-3	TRBV9	NA	few	TGTGCCAGCAGCGTAGAGTTGTTGGATACGCAGTATTTT	CASSVELLDTQYF
TRBJ1-5	TRBV6-2/TRBV6-3	TRBD1	NA	TGTGCCAGCAGTTACGGCACAGGGGGTAAGCAGCCCCAGCATTTT	CASSYGTGGKQPQHF
TRBJ2-1	TRBV9	NA	NA	TGTGCCAGCAGTGTACAGACGTACAATGAGCAGTTCTTC	CASSVQTYNEQFF
TRBJ2-2	TRBV4-3	TRBD2	NA	TGCGCCAGCAGCCAGCTAGCGGGAGCCGGGGAGCTGTTTTTT	CASSQLAGAGELFF
TRBJ1-5	TRBV15	TRBD1	once	TGTGCCACCAGCAGAGGCCACGACAGGGCCCATCAGCCCCAGCATTTT	CATSRGHDRAHQPQHF
TRBJ1-1	TRBV6-1	NA	NA	TGTGCCAGCAGTGAAACAGGGAACACTGAAGCTTTCTTT	CASSETGNTEAFF
TRBJ1-5	TRBV30	TRBD1	NA	TGTGCCTGGGACAGGGTAGCAGGACAGCCCCAGCATTTT	CAWDRVAGQPQHF
TRBJ2-7	TRBV19	TRBD2	NA	TGTGCCAGTAGTATCGTGGGGGGGGCCTACGAGCAGTACTTC	CASSIVGGAYEQYF
TRBJ2-7	TRBV21-1	NA	once	TGTGCCAGCAGCCCCGAGGGGCGCACAGGCAGCGAGCAGTACTTC	CASSPEGRTGSEQYF
TRBJ2-1	TRBV5-1	TRBD2	NA	TGCGCCAGCAGCCCACGGGGTAGCGGGGGGAACGGTAAGCAGTTCTTC	CASSPRGSGGNGKQFF
TRBJ2-3	TRBV18	TRBD2	once	TGTGCCAGCTCACCAACTAGCGGGTTGGCTAGCACAGATACGCAGTATTTT	CASSPTSGLASTDTQYF
TRBJ2-3	TRBV9	NA	NA	TGTGCCAGCAGCGGATGGAGGGGGAGCACAGATACGCAGTATTTT	CASSGWRGSTDTQYF
TRBJ2-2	TRBV6-2/TRBV6-3	NA	NA	TGTGCCAGCAGCCGATCCGGGGAGCTGTTTTTT	CASSRSGELFF
TRBJ2-7	TRBV6-1	NA	NA	TGTGCCAGCAGTGAAGAACAGGGCCTTTTCTACGAGCAGTACTTC	CASSEEQGLFYEQYF
TRBJ1-2	TRBV6-1	NA	NA	TGTGCCAGCAGTGTAGCCGGGCCAAGGGGCTACACCTTC	CASSVAGPRGYTF
TRBJ1-6	TRBV7-2	TRBD1	NA	TGTGCCAGCAGCTCGGGACAGCGATATAATTCACCCCTCCACTTT	CASSSGQRYNSPLHF
TRBJ1-1	TRBV24-1	TRBD1	NA	TGTGCCACCAGTGCCATAGGGGGCAGAAACACTGAAGCTTTCTTT	CATSAIGGRNTEAFF
TRBJ2-1	TRBV6-5	TRBD2	NA	TGTGCCAGCACTAGCGGGGGCTACAATGAGCAGTTCTTC	CASTSGGYNEQFF
TRBJ2-4	TRBV5-4	TRBD2	NA	TGTGCCAGCAGCCCTAAACTAGCGGGAGAAGCCCTAGCCAAAAACATTCAGTACTTC	CASSPKLAGEALAKNIQYF
TRBJ2-7	TRBV28	NA	NA	TGTGCCAGCAGTTTATTTTCCAGTTACGAGCAGTACTTC	CASSLFSSYEQYF
TRBJ1-5	TRBV27	TRBD1	NA	TGTGCTGGGACAGGGTGCAATCAGCCCCAGCATTTT	CAGTGCNQPQHF
TRBJ2-1	TRBV15	NA	NA	TGTGCCACCAGCAGAGATTGGAGGAATGAGCAGTTCTTC	CATSRDWRNEQFF
TRBJ2-3	TRBV6-2/TRBV6-3	NA	NA	TGTGCCAGCAGCCGACTGGGGGTCTTGGATACGCAGTATTTT	CASSRLGVLDTQYF
TRBJ2-5	TRBV30	TRBD2	NA	TGTGCCTTCGGACTAGCGGGAGGGGTAGAGACCCAGTACTTC	CAFGLAGGVETQYF
TRBJ2-5	TRBV27	TRBD2	NA	TGTGCCAGCAGTTTGATTCTGGCGGGGGGGCGGGAGACCCAGTACTTC	CASSLILAGGRETQYF
TRBJ1-5	TRBV5-1	NA	NA	TGCGCCAGCAGCTTGAAGGATGGGGACCAGCCCCAGCATTTT	CASSLKDGDQPQHF
TRBJ1-5	TRBV28	NA	NA	TGTGCCAGCAGTTTGAAAGGGCAGCCCCAGCATTTT	CASSLKGQPQHF
TRBJ2-1	TRBV7-2	TRBD2	NA	TGTGCCAGCAGCTACACTAGCGGGGCCTACAATGAGCAGTTCTTC	CASSYTSGAYNEQFF
TRBJ2-4	TRBV7-9	NA	NA	TGTGCCAGCAGCCTAGGGACAACCGTTAAAAACATTCAGTACTTC	CASSLGTTVKNIQYF
TRBJ1-2	TRBV27	NA	NA	TGTGCCAGCGTATCTGTAGGCAGAACTAACTATGGCTACACCTTC	CASVSVGRTNYGYTF
TRBJ1-2	TRBV7-9	NA	NA	TGTGCCAGCGAGGGGAGGGTCCATGGCTACACCTTC	CASEGRVHGYTF